The 27 T cell receptor beta chains below all came from one sample that was sequenced in a study of glioma-infiltrating T cells. TCR alpha and beta CDR3 regions were amplified from RNA using iRepertoire nested multiplex PCR. Via MiXCR, TCRdb re-called the multiplex PCR reads, giving one row per CDR3 protein. There are over 70,000 distinct CDR3 sequences in the sample; about 25% occur only once, and approximately 6.7% lies in the top ten. Input material: glioma tissue, nonneoplastic brain tissue, or PBMCs (not recorded which). The receptors were gathered from a human donor with low-grade glioma or glioblastoma, undergoing nonglioma brain surgery, or in good health (not recorded which).

This clonotype has a count of ten or more. This chain links TRBV6-1 with TRBJ2-3, with 9 bases fitting TRBD2. There are 17 residues in the CDR3. Per germline, CDR1 MNHNS and CDR2 SASEGT. V was clipped by 2 bases and J by 5 bases; unmatched bases: 11. CDR3 in amino acids: CASSEYYERGVGDTQYF. The DNA of the CDR3 is TGTGCCAGCAGTGAATACTACGAGCGGGGGGTAGGAGATACGCAGTATTTT.

V gene TRBV19 combines with J gene TRBJ2-7, with D perhaps matching TRBD1 or TRBD2 (5 bases each). The V gene lost 3 bases and the J gene lost 4 bases, with 10 bases spanning the gap. Germline V lookup: CDR1 LNHDA, CDR2 SQIVND (reference sequence). This CDR3 has 13 residues. In DNA form, the CDR3 reads TGTGCCAGTAGTATGGTGGGACGATACGAGCAGTACTTC. Encoded protein: CASSMVGRYEQYF.

Notes on this clonotype: A read error may explain this, as a much larger clone is one base away. This CDR3 is CASTQEWQGAPYTF. In DNA form, the CDR3 reads TGTGCCAGCACCCAAGAATGGCAGGGGGCCCCATACACCTTC. The rearrangement uses TRBV14 and TRBJ1-2; 8 nucleotides line up with TRBD1. The CDR3 loop spans 14 amino acids. Germline CDR1 SGHDN, CDR2 FVKESK.

V is TRBV20-1 and J is TRBJ1-1; TRBD1 might be the D (6 bases). This CDR3 is built from 14 residues. V lost 5 bases, J lost 4 bases, and 17 bases lay in between. The germline CDR1 and CDR2 sequences are DFQATT and SNEGSKA (reference sequence). CDR3 nucleotide sequence: TGCAGTGCTGCGAGGGGGGCTGGAGGCACTGAAGCTTTCTTT. Residues: CSAARGAGGTEAFF.

This clonotype showed up many times. V usage is TRBV7-8 and J usage is TRBJ2-3, with D maybe TRBD1 (6 bases). The CDR3 extends over 17 amino acids. V was shortened by 2 bases and J by 0 bases, with 15 bases between the two germline ends. Germline CDR1 is SGHVS and CDR2 is FQNEAQ. CDR3 in amino acids: CASSLTGFETSTDTQYF. For the CDR3, the DNA is TGTGCCAGCAGCTTAACAGGGTTCGAAACTAGCACAGATACGCAGTATTTT.

Ten or more counts support this clonotype. The V gene is TRBV7-2, the J gene TRBJ2-7; perhaps TRBD1 as D (5 bases). This CDR3 spans 15 amino acids. Germline CDR1 and CDR2: SGHTA and FQGNSA. The V gene lost 5 bases and the J gene lost 3 bases, with 17 bases spanning the gap. CDR3 in amino acids: CASSPERQKGYEQYF. The CDR3 DNA sequence: TGTGCCAGCAGCCCGGAAAGACAGAAGGGCTACGAGCAGTACTTC.

Ten or more counts support this clonotype. This chain uses TRBV7-9 with TRBJ1-2; 7 bases fit TRBD1. Germline trimming cut 5 bases from V and 4 bases from J; bases unmatched to any gene: 7. Looked up from germline, CDR1 is SEHNR and CDR2 is FQNEAQ (reference sequence). The CDR3 has 14 residues. The CDR3 loop is CASSRTGDSYGYTF. The CDR3 DNA is TGTGCCAGCAGCCGGACAGGAGACTCCTATGGCTACACCTTC.

Many counts were recorded for this clonotype. The chain uses TRBV20-1 and TRBJ2-1; 12 nucleotides agree with TRBD2. Germline CDR1 reads DFQATT; CDR2 reads SNEGSKA (reference sequence). V gave up 6 bases and J gave up 9 bases; unmatched junction bases: 18. The CDR3 is made up of 17 amino acids. This chain's CDR3 is CSAKALAGGFKKGEQFF. CDR3 nucleotide sequence: TGCAGTGCCAAGGCCCTAGCGGGAGGGTTTAAGAAGGGTGAGCAGTTCTTC.

As for this clonotype: The junction departs from germline at one end; a sequencing error may be responsible. The chain combines TRBV11-2 with TRBJ1-1; D unresolved. The CDR3 is 13 residues long. Germline V gene sequence: CDR1 SGHAT, CDR2 FQNNGV. CDR3 nucleotides: TGCGCCAGCAGCTTTGAGGGCTTCACTAAAGCTTTCTTT. It translates to CASSFEGFTKAFF.

About this clonotype: With a much larger clone just one base away, this may be a read error. The rearrangement links TRBV10-3 to TRBJ2-1; maybe TRBD2 (6 bases). Germline CDR1 ENHRY, CDR2 SYGVKD. The V and J ends lost 4 bases and 4 bases respectively, with 11 bases between them. This CDR3 has 14 residues. The CDR3 reads CAISGIGSYNEQFF. The CDR3 nucleotides are TGTGCCATCAGTGGTATCGGGAGTTACAATGAGCAGTTCTTC.

This clonotype turned up a few times. The V gene is TRBV5-4, the J gene TRBJ2-1; 8 bases agree with TRBD2. Trimming removed 2 bases from V and 5 bases from J; junction bases left unmatched: 15. Per germline, CDR1 SGHNT and CDR2 YYREEE (reference sequence). The CDR3 runs 18 residues. The CDR3 sequence is CASSLRMSGISGDNEQFF. Here the CDR3 DNA reads TGTGCCAGCAGCTTACGAATGTCTGGTATTAGCGGGGACAATGAGCAGTTCTTC.

In this sample, this clonotype turned up many times. This rearrangement joins TRBV7-9 to TRBJ1-1; D unclear. Deletions cut 0 bases from V and 1 base from J, with 18 bases between. The CDR3 runs 18 residues. The germline V gene has CDR1 SEHNR and CDR2 FQNEAQ (reference sequence). Here the CDR3 DNA reads TGTGCCAGCAGCTTAGCCTACTCGACGGCCATCGCGAACACTGAAGCTTTCTTT. Protein sequence: CASSLAYSTAIANTEAFF.

This clonotype was detected many times. V and J are TRBV6-1 and TRBJ2-4; perhaps TRBD1 as D (5 bases). CDR1 MNHNS and CDR2 SASEGT come from the germline V gene. The CDR3 spans 14 residues. Trimming cost V 4 bases and J 8 bases, with 15 bases left between them. This CDR3 reads CASSVGSVGDIQYF. The CDR3 DNA is TGTGCCAGCAGTGTAGGCAGTGTAGGGGACATTCAGTACTTC.

This clonotype has more than one count but fewer than ten. Because it lacks the conserved phenylalanine or tryptophan at the end, this CDR3 is likely a read error. The chain uses TRBV7-9 and TRBJ2-7; 9 bases are a match to TRBD2. The CDR3 spans 13 residues. The germline gives CDR1 SEHNR, CDR2 FQNEAQ (reference sequence). After removal of 5 bases from V and 4 bases from J, the junction contained 3 bases not matched to a gene. The CDR3 loop reads CASSGGRAYEQYL. The CDR3, as DNA: TGTGCCAGCAGCGGCGGGAGGGCGTACGAGCAGTACTTA.

V and J are TRBV27 and TRBJ2-3; D might be TRBD1 or TRBD2, each matching 5 bases. The germline V gene encodes CDR1 MNHEY and CDR2 SMNVEV (reference sequence). The ends were cut back, 6 bases at V and 12 bases at J, with 25 bases in the middle. This CDR3 region has 15 residues. The CDR3 sequence is CASRGTGLAGDKQYF. The CDR3 region has the DNA TGTGCCAGCAGGGGGACGGGTCTAGCAGGAGATAAACAGTATTTT.

The gene calls are TRBV10-3 and TRBJ2-3, with 9 bases that match TRBD2. Trimming cost V 3 bases and J 1 base; bases outside gene matches: 5. Germline lookup yields CDR1 ENHRY and CDR2 SYGVKD. The CDR3 covers 16 residues. CDR3: CAISDPRTSGTDTQYF. CDR3 nucleotide sequence: TGTGCCATCAGTGACCCTCGGACTAGCGGCACAGATACGCAGTATTTT.

This clonotype was recorded at least ten times. The V call is TRBV19, the J call TRBJ1-2; D not certain. Between the trimmed V and J ends, which lost 4 bases and 2 bases, there was a span of 14 bases. This CDR3 spans 15 amino acids. Germline V gene data show CDR1 as LNHDA and CDR2 as SQIVND (reference sequence). DNA for the CDR3: TGTGCCAGTAGTACCTCCGGTAGGGTAAACTATGGCTACACCTTC. As protein: CASSTSGRVNYGYTF.

This clonotype was counted at least ten times. This rearrangement joins TRBV4-1 to TRBJ2-7; maybe TRBD1 (5 bases). The CDR3 is 15 residues long. V was clipped by 1 base and J by 0 bases, with 10 bases between them. Germline CDR1 and CDR2: MGHRA and YSYEKL. Here the CDR3 DNA reads TGCGCCAGCAGCCAAGTCGGACAAAGCTCCTACGAGCAGTACTTC. This sequence encodes CASSQVGQSSYEQYF.

This clonotype turned up a few times. A junction boundary mismatches the germline segment, possibly from a read error. The V call is TRBV11-1, the J call TRBJ1-6; 10 nucleotides match TRBD1. The length of the CDR3 is 18 residues. The germline CDR1 and CDR2 sequences are SGHAT and FQDESV (reference sequence). CDR3 nucleotides: TGTGCCAGCAGCCAACCTAAAAGCCGGGACAGGGGTAATGCACCCCTCCACTTT. It is translated as CASSQPKSRDRGNAPLHF. The entire variable domain, with the rest obtained from reference TRBV11-1 and TRBJ1-6, is as follows: EAEVAQSPRYKITEKSQAVAFWCDPISGHATLYWYRQILGQGPELLVQFQDESVVDDSQLPKDRFSAERLKGVDSTLKIQPAELGDSAMYLCASSQPKSRDRGNAPLHFGNGTRLTVT.

This clonotype was seen ten or more times. The V and J genes are TRBV6-6 and TRBJ1-5, with D tentatively TRBD1 (6 bases). The CDR3 extends over 16 amino acids. Germline V gene lookup returns CDR1 MNHNY and CDR2 SVGAGI (reference sequence). The V end was cut by 1 base, the J end by 3 bases, with 13 bases between. The CDR3 coding sequence is TGTGCCAGCAGTTACTTAGGGGGAGGGTCCAATCAGCCCCAGCATTTT. Translation gives CASSYLGGGSNQPQHF.

Many counts were recorded for this clonotype. V is TRBV6-1 and J is TRBJ2-1, with D uncertain. V was trimmed by 5 bases and J by 0 bases, leaving 11 bases between them. The CDR3 length is 15 residues. Germline values: CDR1 MNHNS, CDR2 SASEGT. CDR3 in amino acids: CASSSNGISYNEQFF. The DNA of the CDR3 is TGTGCCAGCAGTTCCAACGGAATCTCCTACAATGAGCAGTTCTTC.

This clonotype was counted a few times. V and J are TRBV19 and TRBJ2-5; D gene unclear. Trimming shortened V by 5 bases and J by 4 bases, and 11 bases separated the two germline ends. The CDR3 has 13 residues. From germline, CDR1 is LNHDA and CDR2 SQIVND (reference sequence). CDR3 nucleotide sequence: TGTGCCAGTAGTCCCTCTGGCCCAGAGACCCAGTACTTC. It codes for CASSPSGPETQYF.

This chain connects TRBV20-1 to TRBJ2-7, with a tentative D call TRBD2 (6 bases). Germline assignment: CDR1 DFQATT and CDR2 SNEGSKA (reference sequence). V was trimmed by 2 bases and J by 7 bases, leaving 27 bases between them. This CDR3 is built from 17 residues. CDR3 in DNA: TGCAGTGCTAGATTAGGGGACTTTAACAGCCTAAAGGGGGAGCAGTACTTC. This encodes CSARLGDFNSLKGEQYF.

A note on this clonotype: A much larger clone differs by one base, so this may be a read error. The chain uses TRBV7-7 and TRBJ2-5; maybe TRBD2 (5 bases). The CDR3 runs to 17 residues. Germline lookup yields CDR1 SSHAT and CDR2 FNYEAQ (reference sequence). V dropped 4 bases and J dropped 5 bases, with 23 bases sitting between them. The CDR3 bases are TGTGCCAGCAGCTCGGGCGGGCAAACTCTGGGTTTTGAGACCCAGTACTTC. Translating it yields CASSSGGQTLGFETQYF.

In its sample, this clonotype was seen once. One end of the junction varies from germline; a read error may be responsible. V usage is TRBV6-2 or TRBV6-3 and J usage is TRBJ2-7; possibly TRBD1 or TRBD2 for D (5 bases each). Germline CDR1 reads MNHEY; CDR2 reads SVGEGT. CDR3 length equals 15 residues. This CDR3 reads CASSSRGRLIYKQYF. CDR3 in DNA: TGTGCCAGCAGTTCCCGGGGCAGGCTTATCTACAAGCAGTACTTC.

The chain couples TRBV7-2 to TRBJ2-7; tentatively, D is TRBD1 or TRBD2 (5 bases each). Germline CDR1 reads SGHTA; CDR2 reads FQGNSA. V was trimmed by 1 base and J by 3 bases, leaving 13 bases between them. CDR3 size: 15 residues. The CDR3 here is CASSLVGDLSYEQYF. As DNA, the CDR3 is TGTGCCAGCAGCTTAGTCGGGGACCTAAGCTACGAGCAGTACTTC. The full variable domain, rest sourced from reference TRBV7-2 and TRBJ2-7, is GAGVSQSPSNKVTEKGKDVELRCDPISGHTALYWYRQSLGQGLEFLIYFQGNSAPDKSGLPSDRFSAERTGGSVSTLTIQRTQQEDSAVYLCASSLVGDLSYEQYFGPGTRLTVT.

The gene calls are TRBV11-2 and TRBJ1-1; D is perhaps TRBD1 (5 bases). The CDR3 has 14 amino acids. Trimming shortened V by 1 base and J by 7 bases, and 13 bases separated the two germline ends. Germline CDR1 is SGHAT and CDR2 is FQNNGV. This chain's CDR3 is CASSLGGGSIEAFF. CDR3 nucleotide sequence: TGTGCCAGCAGCTTAGGGGGGGGGTCGATTGAAGCTTTCTTT. Full variable domain (rest looked up from reference TRBV11-2 and TRBJ1-1): EAGVAQSPRYKIIEKRQSVAFWCNPISGHATLYWYQQILGQGPKLLIQFQNNGVVDDSQLPKDRFSAERLKGVDSTLKIQPAKLEDSAVYLCASSLGGGSIEAFFGQGTRLTVV.